This entry describes one T cell receptor (beta chain). Antigen unknown. This record comes from a study of shared clonotypes between healthy human individuals. Study-level information: Donors had three CD4 naive, three CD4 memory, two CD8 naive and one CD8 memory plate apiece.

Authors' processing steps: Filtering was not the same, since immunoSEQ gave junction-only sequences without quality scores. Method: immunoSEQ multiplex PCR; TCRdb's copy keeps in-frame clones and lacks some. V and J calls and clone size come straight from that table; D and trimming were deduced from the DNA. The sample consists of under 150,000 clones, 55% to 80% of them appearing once. Findings and limits, study-wide: The study sampled only blood, and tissue repertoires likely differ.

This CDR3 has 13 amino acids. Per the germline V gene, CDR1 is MDHEN and CDR2 is SYDVKM. V shed 6 bases and J shed 1 base, with 9 bases lying between them. The sequence came from a woman aged 30 to 39 in good health. Sequenced: memory CD8+ T cells sorted from blood. Subset: CD45RO+ cells pooled with CCR7-negative TemRA cells. The chain uses TRBV28 and TRBJ1-1; D is unresolved. The CDR3 DNA is TGTGCCAGCAGCCTGACGGGGAACACTGAAGCTTTCTTT. This gives the protein CASSLTGNTEAFF.